These 10 T cell receptor beta chains were all obtained from the same sample, sequenced in a study of control samples from healthy donors and cancer patients. Clones were sequenced by immunoSEQ multiplex PCR, and TCRdb holds only the in-frame ones, with some missing. The sample yields 55,000 to 70,000 clones, 90% seen once. Input material: PBMCs. All receptors come from a man aged 55 to 70 with colorectal cancer.

Comments on this clone: Other DNA sequences in this specimen translate into the identical CDR3. The chain's CDR3 is CASSVGGGGNTGELFF. The CDR3 region has the DNA TGTGCCAGCAGCGTAGGGGGCGGGGGGAACACCGGGGAGCTGTTTTTT. V is TRBV9 and J is TRBJ2-2; 7 bases map to TRBD2. In germline, CDR1 is SGDLS, CDR2 YYNGEE. The V gene end was trimmed by 0 bases and the J gene end by 1 base; junction bases not matched to a gene: 3. This CDR3 comprises 16 residues. Full variable domain (remainder filled in from reference TRBV9 and TRBJ2-2): DSGVTQTPKHLITATGQRVTLRCSPRSGDLSVYWYQQSLDQGLQFLIQYYNGEERAKGNILERFSAQQFPDLHSELNLSSLELGDSALYFCASSVGGGGNTGELFFGEGSRLTVL.

The rearrangement links TRBV7-3 to TRBJ2-5; D remains ambiguous. CDR1 and CDR2 (germline): SGHTA, FQGTGA. The CDR3 loop spans 13 amino acids. The ends were cut back, 2 bases at V and 4 bases at J, with 8 bases in the middle. The CDR3 here is CASSLSGRETQYF. The CDR3 nucleotides read TGTGCCAGCAGCTTATCGGGTCGAGAGACCCAGTACTTC.

The chain employs TRBV5-1 and TRBJ1-1; weak D call: TRBD1 (5 bases). V was clipped by 0 bases and J by 1 base, with 7 bases between them. This CDR3 region has 14 residues. Germline lookup yields CDR1 SGHRS and CDR2 YFSETQ. CDR3 in amino acids: CASSLEGPNTEAFF. In nucleotides, the CDR3 is TGCGCCAGCAGCTTGGAGGGACCGAACACTGAAGCTTTCTTT.

The J gene is TRBJ1-5, the V gene TRBV6-5; D is unresolved. Germline CDR1 and CDR2: MNHEY and SVGAGI. V dropped 8 bases and J dropped 3 bases, with 11 bases sitting between them. This CDR3 has 13 residues. The CDR3 DNA is TGTGCCAGCGGGAAGCAGACCAATCAGCCCCAGCATTTT. Amino acid sequence: CASGKQTNQPQHF.

V is TRBV4-1 and J is TRBJ2-5; D may be TRBD1 or TRBD2 (5 bases each). Germline CDR1 reads MGHRA; CDR2 reads YSYEKL. V shed 3 bases and J shed 0 bases, with 8 bases lying between them. The CDR3 loop spans 14 amino acids. The CDR3 nucleotides read TGCGCCAGCAGCCAGGGACGGAACCAAGAGACCCAGTACTTC. Residues: CASSQGRNQETQYF.

This clone occurred once. The chain couples TRBV7-8 to TRBJ1-6, with D hard to call. The CDR3 sequence is 11 residues long. The germline V gene encodes CDR1 SGHVS and CDR2 FQNEAQ. Trimming removed 5 bases at V and 10 bases at J, with 6 bases between. CDR3 in amino acids: CASSHGSPLHF. Written as DNA, the CDR3 is TGTGCCAGCAGCCACGGGTCACCCCTCCACTTT.

The chain couples TRBV30 to TRBJ2-2; 9 bases match TRBD1. The V gene end was trimmed by 4 bases and the J gene end by 7 bases; junction bases not matched to a gene: 7. The germline gives CDR1 GTSNPN, CDR2 SVGIG (reference sequence). CDR3 length equals 14 residues. CDR3 sequence (DNA): TGTGCCTGGAAGGGACAGGGAATCGGCGGGGAGCTGTTTTTT. This gives the protein CAWKGQGIGGELFF.

This clone has just one count. This chain connects TRBV14 to TRBJ2-3; no reliable D call. Germline assignment: CDR1 SGHDN and CDR2 FVKESK. This CDR3 contains 14 residues. V lost 8 bases to trimming and J lost 0 bases, with 12 bases between them. The CDR3 loop reads CASSLGHSTDTQYF. The CDR3 nucleotides read TGTGCCAGCTCTCTAGGTCACAGCACAGATACGCAGTATTTT.

In the case of this clone: An end of the junction does not agree with germline; a read error may underlie this. V is TRBV3-1 (or the pseudogene TRBV3-2) and J is TRBJ2-5; TRBD2 is a possible D gene (6 bases). This CDR3 has 15 residues. Per the germline V gene, CDR1 is LGHDT and CDR2 is YNNKEL (reference sequence). The CDR3 DNA is TGCTCAACAATATGTCGTCCCGGAGGGGAAGAGACCCAGTACTTC. Encoded protein: CSTICRPGGEETQYF.

J is TRBJ1-5 and V is TRBV7-2, with TRBD1 as a possible D gene (5 bases). From germline, CDR1 is SGHTA and CDR2 FQGNSA. V was trimmed by 5 bases and J by 4 bases, leaving 15 bases between them. CDR3 length: 15 residues. The CDR3 here is CASSPGTVKNQPQHF. Written as DNA, the CDR3 is TGTGCCAGCAGCCCTGGGACCGTGAAAAATCAGCCCCAGCATTTT.